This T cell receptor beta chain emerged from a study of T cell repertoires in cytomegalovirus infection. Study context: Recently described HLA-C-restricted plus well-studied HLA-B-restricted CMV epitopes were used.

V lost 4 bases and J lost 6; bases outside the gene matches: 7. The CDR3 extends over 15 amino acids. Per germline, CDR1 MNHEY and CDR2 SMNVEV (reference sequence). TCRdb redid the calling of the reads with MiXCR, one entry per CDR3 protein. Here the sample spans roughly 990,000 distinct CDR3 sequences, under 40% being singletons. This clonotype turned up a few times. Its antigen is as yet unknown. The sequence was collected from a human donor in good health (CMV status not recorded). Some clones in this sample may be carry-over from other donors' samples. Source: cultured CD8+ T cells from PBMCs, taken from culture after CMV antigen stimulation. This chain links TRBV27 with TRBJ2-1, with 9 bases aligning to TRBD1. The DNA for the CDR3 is TGTGCCAGCAGTTCGTCCGGGACAGGGTTCAATGAGCAGTTCTTC. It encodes CASSSSGTGFNEQFF.